Sequencing of this T cell receptor beta chain was carried out in a study of vaccination and CD4 T cells after COVID-19. Study overall: SARS-CoV-2, HCoV-NL63, HCoV-OC43 and HCoV-229E supplied the overlapping spike peptides used to stimulate cells. As a positive control, some control cultures were given a CEFX pool, while others were given an HIV-1 Nef pool or no peptide.

With regard to this clonotype: What it binds is unknown.

The Oncomine TCR Beta short-read assay was applied to DNA of cultured CD4+ T cells. TCRdb reprocessed the PCR reads via MiXCR and lists one record per CDR3 protein. Here the sample spans about 13,000 distinct CDR3 sequences, roughly 60% being singletons. Treatment noted: roughly ten-day PBMC culture with coronavirus spike peptide pools or control peptides (ViraFEST assay). ViraFEST stimulated the growth of antigen-specific T cells using peptide pools and subsequently profiled their TCRs by sequencing. CDR3 length: 11 amino acids. V gave up 7 bases and J gave up 3 bases, with 9 bases separating them. The germline CDR1 and CDR2 sequences are DFQATT and SNEGSKA (reference sequence). Findings and caveats of the study: This study had few convalescent patients and no early post-infection samples.

J is TRBJ2-5 and V is TRBV20-1; D uncertain. Sequenced here: cultured CD4+ T cells from blood, sampled after SARS-CoV-2 vaccination. The TCR originated in a human donor with COVID-19. CDR3 in amino acids: CSGGVEETQYF. CDR3 nucleotide sequence: TGCAGTGGTGGGGTAGAAGAGACCCAGTACTTC.